A single sample is the source of the 5 T cell receptor beta chains below, sequenced in a study of T cells in Graves' hyperthyroidism and ophthalmopathy. RNA transcripts gave rise to amplified TCR beta CDR3 regions. HTBI primers were employed in a first-round RT-PCR of the TCR CDR3. MiXCR, run by TCRdb on the multiplex PCR reads, gives a single entry per CDR3 protein. The table includes roughly 800,000 distinct CDR3 sequences, roughly 40% detected once. Sequenced material: blood. The receptors stem from a man younger than 35 with Graves' hyperthyroidism.

The genes are TRBV7-6 and TRBJ1-5; 10 positions agree with TRBD1. The CDR3 contains 16 residues. In germline, CDR1 is SGHVS, CDR2 FNYEAQ. V was clipped by 5 bases and J by 5 bases; unmatched bases: 9. The CDR3 nucleotides read TGTGCCAGCAGCCAACGGGACAGGGGTTTGGATCAGCCCCAGCATTTT. Translated: CASSQRDRGLDQPQHF.

This clonotype was counted ten times or more. The chain uses TRBV4-1 and TRBJ2-5, with D uncertain. V was shortened by 0 bases and J by 7 bases, with 6 bases between the two germline ends. This CDR3 region has 12 residues. CDR1 is MGHRA, CDR2 YSYEKL, per germline. The CDR3 bases are TGCGCCAGCAGCCAAGATTTGGGGACCCAGTACTTC. This gives the protein CASSQDLGTQYF.

This clonotype was picked up one time. The V and J genes are TRBV28 and TRBJ1-1; D remains ambiguous. The CDR3 loop spans 14 amino acids. The germline V gene has CDR1 MDHEN and CDR2 SYDVKM. Trimming shortened V by 5 bases and J by 0 bases, and 10 bases separated the two germline ends. The CDR3 loop is CASSTPQLNTEAFF. DNA for the CDR3: TGTGCCAGCAGTACACCACAGCTGAACACTGAAGCTTTCTTT.

This clonotype has just one count. The V and J genes are TRBV29-1 and TRBJ2-2; D is perhaps TRBD2 (5 bases). Trimming left V 4 bases short and J 1 base short, with 10 bases between. This CDR3 is 14 amino acids long. Germline V gene data show CDR1 as SQVTM and CDR2 as ANQGSEA. Here the CDR3 DNA reads TGCAGCGTTGGAGGGCAAGGGAACACCGGGGAGCTGTTTTTT. Protein: CSVGGQGNTGELFF.

Note on this clonotype: Without the conserved terminal phenylalanine or tryptophan, this CDR3 likely stems from a read error. The chain couples TRBV4-2 to TRBJ1-1; no reliable D call. The V end was cut by 6 bases, the J end by 1 base, with 6 bases between. The CDR3 totals 12 residues. Germline V gene sequence: CDR1 LGHNA, CDR2 YNFKEQ. The chain's CDR3 is CASSDPNTEAFL. The CDR3 DNA reads TGTGCCAGCAGTGACCCGAACACTGAAGCTTTCCTT.